This TCR beta chain was sequenced for a study of CD8 T cells in Susac syndrome. RNA amounts of roughly 0.45 to 1 ug underwent reverse transcription with random hexamers. Across 54 Vbeta and 13 Jbeta, TCR beta CDR3 was amplified with immunoSEQ multiplex PCR. TCRdb ran MiXCR on the immunoSEQ multiplex PCR reads and lists one entry per CDR3 protein. There are tens of thousands of distinct CDR3 sequences in the sample; 93% occur only once, and 0.27% lies in the top ten. This CDR3 has 13 amino acids. The V gene end was trimmed by 8 bases and the J gene end by 0 bases; junction bases not matched to a gene: 1. The germline CDR1 and CDR2 sequences are LNHDA and SQIVND (reference sequence).

Sequencing input: CD8+ T cells from PBMCs. This receptor was taken from a human donor in good health. The chain uses TRBV19 and TRBJ1-5, with 7 bases lining up with TRBD1. The CDR3: CASRDSSNQPQHF. The DNA for the CDR3 is TGTGCCAGTCGGGACAGTAGCAATCAGCCCCAGCATTTT. The full variable domain, completed using reference TRBV19 and TRBJ1-5, is DGGITQSPKYLFRKEGQNVTLSCEQNLNHDAMYWYRQDPGQGLRLIYYSQIVNDFQKGDIAEGYSVSREKKESFPLTVTSAQKNPTAFYLCASRDSSNQPQHFGDGTRLSIL.